The clone carrying this TCR beta chain was observed once. Its antigen is unidentified. Germline and junction disagree at one end, which may indicate a read error. This sample is part of a study of cytomegalovirus exposure and HLA in healthy donors. Study-wide points: As a later analysis showed, a missense DCLRE1C variant was linked to trimming of TCR beta V- and J-genes. A later examination showed that TCR association rates differed by HLA locus, with DRB1 most and HLA-C fewest. There were some public TCRs occurring in many donors, but most TCR sequences were rare.

The PCR had 60 Vbeta and 13 Jbeta primers. Sequenced by immunoSEQ multiplex PCR; TCRdb stores in-frame clones only, minus some. The table lists 150,000 to 200,000 clones, around 75% of them singletons. Sample: PBMCs. This TCR derives from a male donor in good health and CMV-seronegative.

The CDR3 spells CSSSEVEVAQPQHF. The CDR3 nucleotides are TGTTCCAGCAGCGAGGTCGAGGTCGCCCAGCCCCAGCATTTT. The chain links TRBV7-9 to TRBJ1-5; D is unclear. This CDR3 region has 14 residues. The germline V gene has CDR1 SEHNR and CDR2 FQNEAQ (reference sequence).